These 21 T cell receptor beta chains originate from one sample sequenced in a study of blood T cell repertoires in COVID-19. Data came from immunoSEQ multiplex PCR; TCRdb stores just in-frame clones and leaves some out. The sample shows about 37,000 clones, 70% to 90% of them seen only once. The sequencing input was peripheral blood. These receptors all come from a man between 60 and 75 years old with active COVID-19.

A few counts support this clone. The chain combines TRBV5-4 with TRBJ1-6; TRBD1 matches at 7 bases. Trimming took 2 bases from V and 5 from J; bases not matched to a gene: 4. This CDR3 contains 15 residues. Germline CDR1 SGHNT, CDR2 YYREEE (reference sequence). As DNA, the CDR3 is TGTGCCAGCAGCTTTCAGGGGGGAAATAATTCACCCCTCCACTTT. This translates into CASSFQGGNNSPLHF.

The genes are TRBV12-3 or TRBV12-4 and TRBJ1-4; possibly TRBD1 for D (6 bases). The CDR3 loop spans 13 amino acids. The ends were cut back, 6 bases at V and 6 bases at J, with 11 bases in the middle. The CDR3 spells CASSQQGYEKLFF. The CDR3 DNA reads TGTGCCAGCAGCCAACAGGGATATGAAAAACTGTTTTTT.

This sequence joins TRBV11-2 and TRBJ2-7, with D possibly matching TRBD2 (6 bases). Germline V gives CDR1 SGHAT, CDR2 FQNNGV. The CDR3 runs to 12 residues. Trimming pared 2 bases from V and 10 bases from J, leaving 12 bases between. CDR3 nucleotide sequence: TGTGCCAGCAGCTTATCTGGAGGGTTTCAGTACTTC. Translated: CASSLSGGFQYF.

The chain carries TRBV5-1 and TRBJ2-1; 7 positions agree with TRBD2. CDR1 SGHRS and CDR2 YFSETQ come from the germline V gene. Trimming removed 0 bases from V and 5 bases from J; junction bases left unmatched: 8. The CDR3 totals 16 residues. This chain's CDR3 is CASSLGLGGPNNEQFF. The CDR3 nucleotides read TGCGCCAGCAGCTTGGGGTTGGGAGGGCCGAACAATGAGCAGTTCTTC.

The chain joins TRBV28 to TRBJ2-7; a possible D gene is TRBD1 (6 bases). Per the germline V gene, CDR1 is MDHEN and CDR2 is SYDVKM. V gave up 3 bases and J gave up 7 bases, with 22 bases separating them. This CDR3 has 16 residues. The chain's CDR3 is CASSFDPEVLRGEQYF. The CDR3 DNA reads TGTGCCAGCAGTTTCGATCCGGAAGTTCTCAGGGGTGAGCAGTACTTC. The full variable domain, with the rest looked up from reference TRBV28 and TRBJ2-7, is DVKVTQSSRYLVKRTGEKVFLECVQDMDHENMFWYRQDPGLGLRLIYFSYDVKMKEKGDIPEGYSVSREKKERFSLILESASTNQTSMYLCASSFDPEVLRGEQYFGPGTRLTVT.

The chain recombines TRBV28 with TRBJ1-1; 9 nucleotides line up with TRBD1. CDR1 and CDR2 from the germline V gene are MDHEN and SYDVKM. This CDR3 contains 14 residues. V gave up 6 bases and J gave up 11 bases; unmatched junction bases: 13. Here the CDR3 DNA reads TGTGCCAGCAGCTACGCTACAGGGGGCGCTGGGGCTTTCTTT. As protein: CASSYATGGAGAFF. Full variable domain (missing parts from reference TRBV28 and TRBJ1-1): DVKVTQSSRYLVKRTGEKVFLECVQDMDHENMFWYRQDPGLGLRLIYFSYDVKMKEKGDIPEGYSVSREKKERFSLILESASTNQTSMYLCASSYATGGAGAFFGQGTRLTVV.

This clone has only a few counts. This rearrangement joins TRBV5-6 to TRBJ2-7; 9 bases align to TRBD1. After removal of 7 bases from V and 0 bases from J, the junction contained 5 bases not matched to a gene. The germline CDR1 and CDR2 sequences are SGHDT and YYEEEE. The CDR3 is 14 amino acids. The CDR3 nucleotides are TGTGCCAGCGGGACAGGGCCGAACTCCTACGAGCAGTACTTC. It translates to CASGTGPNSYEQYF.

The CDR3 nucleotides are TGTGCCAGCAGCTCACAGGCCCTCTACGAGCAGTACTTC. Amino acid sequence: CASSSQALYEQYF. This rearrangement joins TRBV6-6 to TRBJ2-7, with TRBD1 as a possible D gene (5 bases). Germline assignment: CDR1 MNHNY and CDR2 SVGAGI (reference sequence). The CDR3 consists of 13 residues. V lost 6 bases to trimming and J lost 3 bases, with 12 bases between them.

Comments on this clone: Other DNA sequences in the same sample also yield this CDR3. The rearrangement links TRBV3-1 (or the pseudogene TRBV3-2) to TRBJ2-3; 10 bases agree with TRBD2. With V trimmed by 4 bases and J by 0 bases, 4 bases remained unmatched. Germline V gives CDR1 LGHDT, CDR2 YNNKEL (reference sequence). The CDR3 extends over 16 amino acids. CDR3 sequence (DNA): TGTGCCAGCAGCCCTCTAGCGGGGGCTAGCACAGATACGCAGTATTTT. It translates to CASSPLAGASTDTQYF.

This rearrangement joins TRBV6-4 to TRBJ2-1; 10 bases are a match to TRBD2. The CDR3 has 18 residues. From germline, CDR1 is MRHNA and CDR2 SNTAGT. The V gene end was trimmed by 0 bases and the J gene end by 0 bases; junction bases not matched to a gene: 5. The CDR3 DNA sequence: TGTGCCAGCAGTGACTCTACTAGCGGGACCCCCTCCTACAATGAGCAGTTCTTC. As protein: CASSDSTSGTPSYNEQFF.

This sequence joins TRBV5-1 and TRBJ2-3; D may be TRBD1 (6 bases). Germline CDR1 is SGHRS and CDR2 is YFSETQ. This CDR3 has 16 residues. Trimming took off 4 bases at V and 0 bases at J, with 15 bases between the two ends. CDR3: CASSPGTFISTDTQYF. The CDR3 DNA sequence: TGCGCCAGCAGCCCCGGGACATTTATAAGCACAGATACGCAGTATTTT.

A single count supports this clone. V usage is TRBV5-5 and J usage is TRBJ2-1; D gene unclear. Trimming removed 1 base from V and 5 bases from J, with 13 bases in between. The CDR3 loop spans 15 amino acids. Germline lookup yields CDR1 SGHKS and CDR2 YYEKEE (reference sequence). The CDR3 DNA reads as TGTGCCAGCAGCTTGTCGGCAGGCTACAACAATGAGCAGTTCTTC. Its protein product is CASSLSAGYNNEQFF. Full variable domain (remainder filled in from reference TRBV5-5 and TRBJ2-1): DAGVTQSPTHLIKTRGQQVTLRCSPISGHKSVSWYQQVLGQGPQFIFQYYEKEERGRGNFPDRFSARQFPNYSSELNVNALLLGDSALYLCASSLSAGYNNEQFFGPGTRLTVL.

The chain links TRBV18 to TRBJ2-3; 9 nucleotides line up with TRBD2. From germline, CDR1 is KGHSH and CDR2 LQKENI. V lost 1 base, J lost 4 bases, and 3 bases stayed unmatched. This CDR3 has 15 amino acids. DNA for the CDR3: TGTGCCAGCTCACCACAGCGGGAGGTCGCAGATACGCAGTATTTT. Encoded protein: CASSPQREVADTQYF.

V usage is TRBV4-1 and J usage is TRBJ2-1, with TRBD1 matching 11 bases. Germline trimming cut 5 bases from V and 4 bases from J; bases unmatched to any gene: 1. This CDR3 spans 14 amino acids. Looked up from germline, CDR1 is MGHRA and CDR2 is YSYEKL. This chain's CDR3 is CASSGQGAYNEQFF. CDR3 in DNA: TGCGCCAGCAGCGGACAGGGGGCTTACAATGAGCAGTTCTTC.

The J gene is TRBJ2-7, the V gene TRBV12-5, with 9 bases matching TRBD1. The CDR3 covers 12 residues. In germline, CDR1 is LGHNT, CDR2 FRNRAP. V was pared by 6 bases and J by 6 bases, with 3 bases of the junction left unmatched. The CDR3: CASGGTGFEQYF. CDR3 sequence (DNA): TGTGCTAGTGGGGGGACAGGGTTCGAGCAGTACTTC.

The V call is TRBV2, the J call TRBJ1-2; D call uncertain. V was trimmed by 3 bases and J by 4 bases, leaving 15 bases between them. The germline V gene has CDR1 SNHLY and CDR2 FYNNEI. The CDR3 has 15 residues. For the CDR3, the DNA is TGTGCCAGCAGTGAGATTCCAGAGGAGTTCTATGGCTACACCTTC. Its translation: CASSEIPEEFYGYTF.

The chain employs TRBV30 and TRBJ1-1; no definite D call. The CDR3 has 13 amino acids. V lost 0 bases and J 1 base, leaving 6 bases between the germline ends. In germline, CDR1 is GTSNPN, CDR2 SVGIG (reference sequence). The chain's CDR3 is CAWSVTENTEAFF. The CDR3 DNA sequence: TGTGCCTGGAGTGTAACAGAGAACACTGAAGCTTTCTTT.

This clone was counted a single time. The CDR3 sequence is CASSTETGEAFF. CDR3 coding DNA: TGTGCCAGCAGCACAGAGACAGGGGAAGCTTTCTTT. The chain links TRBV11-3 to TRBJ1-1; 7 bases match TRBD1. CDR1 SGHNT and CDR2 YENEEA come from the germline V gene. The CDR3 spans 12 residues. With 5 bases clipped from V and 8 bases from J, the junction kept 5 bases outside the gene matches.

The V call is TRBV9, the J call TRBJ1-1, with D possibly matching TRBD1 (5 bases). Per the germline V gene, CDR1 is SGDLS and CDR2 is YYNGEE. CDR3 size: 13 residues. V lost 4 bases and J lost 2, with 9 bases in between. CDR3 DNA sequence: TGTGCCAGCAGCCGGGGGGGTAACACTGAAGCTTTCTTT. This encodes CASSRGGNTEAFF.

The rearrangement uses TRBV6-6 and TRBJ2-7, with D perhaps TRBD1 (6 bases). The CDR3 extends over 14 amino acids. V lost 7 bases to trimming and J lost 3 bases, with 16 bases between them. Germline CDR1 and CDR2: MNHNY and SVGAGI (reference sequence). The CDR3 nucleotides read TGTGCCAGCATCGAGGGGGATACGAACTACGAGCAGTACTTC. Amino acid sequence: CASIEGDTNYEQYF.

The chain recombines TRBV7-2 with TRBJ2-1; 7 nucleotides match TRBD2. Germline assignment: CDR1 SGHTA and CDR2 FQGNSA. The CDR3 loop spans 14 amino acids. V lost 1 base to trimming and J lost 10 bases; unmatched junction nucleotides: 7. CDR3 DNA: TGTGCCAGCAGCTTAGGCGGGAGTCCTAGGGAGCAGTTCTTC. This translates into CASSLGGSPREQFF.